This T cell receptor (beta chain) originates from a study of graft-versus-host responses after intestinal transplantation. Study outcomes and limitations: Peak circulating GvH clone levels tracked with early post-transplant HvG declines.

About this clone itself: The antigen remains undetermined.

Germline V gene data show CDR1 as MNHNS and CDR2 as SASEGT. The CDR3 consists of 13 residues. The V gene end was trimmed by 1 base and the J gene end by 8 bases; junction bases not matched to a gene: 4. Only in-frame clones appear in the TCRdb table, and some are missing; sequencing was by immunoSEQ multiplex PCR. The sample contains around 40,000 clones, approximately 93% of which appear only once. The sample in question was unstimulated CD4+ T cells sorted from spleen or lymph node cells, obtained before transplant. The chain carries TRBV6-1 and TRBJ1-2, with 7 bases lining up with TRBD1. This sequence originates from a human donor who was the organ donor for an intestinal transplant. The CDR3 region is CASSEGTGGGYTF. In DNA, the CDR3 is TGTGCCAGCAGTGAAGGGACAGGCGGGGGCTACACCTTC.